The 20 T cell receptor beta chains listed next were all sequenced from one sample in a study of blood T cell repertoires in COVID-19. Measured with immunoSEQ multiplex PCR; TCRdb has only the in-frame clones, and not every one. The table shows about 200,000 clones, with 88% occurring only once. The sample consisted of peripheral blood. Receptor source: a man aged 35-49 years with active or convalescent COVID-19.

V and J are TRBV2 and TRBJ2-6; the D gene is possibly TRBD1 (6 bases). The V and J ends lost 7 bases and 1 base respectively, with 11 bases between them. The CDR3 is 15 amino acids. Germline CDR1 SNHLY, CDR2 FYNNEI. CDR3 DNA: TGTGCCAGCACTAAACAGGGATCTGGGGCCAACGTCCTGACTTTC. This gives the protein CASTKQGSGANVLTF.

The gene calls are TRBV7-2 and TRBJ1-5; D unresolved. The CDR3 runs to 17 residues. V dropped 1 base and J dropped 0 bases, with 13 bases sitting between them. CDR1 is SGHTA, CDR2 FQGNSA, per germline. CDR3 amino acids: CASSLEARSYSNQPQHF. CDR3 DNA: TGTGCCAGCAGCTTAGAGGCCAGGTCTTATAGCAATCAGCCCCAGCATTTT.

The V and J genes are TRBV29-1 and TRBJ1-4; D is perhaps TRBD1 (6 bases). Trimming shortened V by 4 bases and J by 8 bases, and 14 bases separated the two germline ends. The CDR3 has 13 amino acids. CDR1 is SQVTM and CDR2 is ANQGSEA in the germline V gene. CDR3 region: CSVATGTGEKLFF. The CDR3 DNA reads as TGCAGCGTTGCCACAGGGACGGGCGAAAAACTGTTTTTT. Drawing the rest from reference TRBV29-1 and TRBJ1-4, the complete variable domain is SAVISQKPSRDICQRGTSLTIQCQVDSQVTMMFWYRQQPGQSLTLIATANQGSEATYESGFVIDKFPISRPNLTFSTLTVSNMSPEDSSIYLCSVATGTGEKLFFGSGTQLSVL.

The J gene is TRBJ2-1, the V gene TRBV5-1; TRBD2 matches 11 bases. There are 18 residues in the CDR3. Germline loops: CDR1 SGHRS, CDR2 YFSETQ. V lost 6 bases, J lost 0 bases, and 11 bases stayed unmatched. The CDR3 loop is CASKRTSGSFSSYNEQFF. DNA of the CDR3: TGCGCCAGCAAGAGGACTAGCGGGTCTTTTAGCTCCTACAATGAGCAGTTCTTC.

This chain links TRBV7-3 with TRBJ2-1; D might be TRBD2 (5 bases). The germline V gene encodes CDR1 SGHTA and CDR2 FQGTGA. CDR3 length: 15 residues. V gave up 6 bases and J gave up 3 bases, with 15 bases separating them. As DNA, the CDR3 is TGTGCCAGCAGTTCCACGGGATCGAACTACAATGAGCAGTTCTTC. Encoded protein: CASSSTGSNYNEQFF.

The chain has TRBV27 and TRBJ2-4, with 7 bases fitting TRBD2. Trimming at V came to 4 bases and at J to 0 bases, leaving 3 bases not matched to a gene. Germline V gene lookup returns CDR1 MNHEY and CDR2 SMNVEV (reference sequence). The CDR3 runs to 15 residues. CDR3: CASSSAGLAKNIQYF. The CDR3 DNA is TGTGCCAGCAGTTCAGCGGGATTAGCCAAAAACATTCAGTACTTC.

This sequence joins TRBV28 and TRBJ1-1, with D hard to call. The CDR3 has 13 amino acids. Germline lookup yields CDR1 MDHEN and CDR2 SYDVKM. V was pared by 4 bases and J by 1 base, with 7 bases between. The CDR3 loop is CASSSVQNTEAFF. The CDR3 bases are TGTGCCAGCAGTTCAGTCCAGAACACTGAAGCTTTCTTT.

This sequence joins TRBV28 and TRBJ2-2; TRBD2 might be the D (7 bases). This CDR3 comprises 15 residues. Germline V CDR1 and CDR2: MDHEN, SYDVKM. The V end was cut by 2 bases, the J end by 3 bases, with 10 bases between. The CDR3 DNA is TGTGCCAGCAGTTTAGGGGGGGCCGACACCGGGGAGCTGTTTTTT. The encoded protein is CASSLGGADTGELFF.

This clone turned up a few times. The genes are TRBV6-5 and TRBJ1-2, with 7 bases lining up with TRBD1. In germline, CDR1 is MNHEY, CDR2 SVGAGI. V shed 5 bases, J shed 4 bases, and the junction held 7 bases outside the gene matches. The CDR3 has 14 residues. This CDR3 reads CASSTQGGTYGYTF. For the CDR3, the DNA is TGTGCCAGCAGTACCCAGGGGGGAACCTATGGCTACACCTTC.

The chain couples TRBV15 to TRBJ2-7; 9 nucleotides agree with TRBD1. CDR1 and CDR2 from the germline V gene are LNHNV and YYDKDF (reference sequence). This CDR3 has 15 residues. With 3 bases clipped from V and 2 bases from J, the junction kept 5 bases outside the gene matches. In nucleotides, the CDR3 is TGTGCCACCAGCAGCATCGGGACAGGGACCTACGAGCAGTACTTC. It specifies CATSSIGTGTYEQYF.

The rearrangement links TRBV18 to TRBJ1-1, with 9 bases that match TRBD1. V shed 0 bases and J 3 bases; nucleotides not matched to a gene: 2. The CDR3 loop spans 15 amino acids. Germline V gives CDR1 KGHSH, CDR2 LQKENI. The CDR3 coding sequence is TGTGCCAGCTCACCACCGGACAGGGGACACACTGAAGCTTTCTTT. Its protein is CASSPPDRGHTEAFF.

The chain carries TRBV13 and TRBJ2-3; 11 bases fit TRBD1. CDR3 length: 15 residues. V lost 6 bases and J lost 5; bases outside the gene matches: 7. Germline V gene sequence: CDR1 PRHDT, CDR2 FYEKMQ (reference sequence). The CDR3 loop is CASRRTGGEEDTQYF. The CDR3 DNA reads TGTGCCAGCAGAAGGACAGGGGGCGAGGAAGATACGCAGTATTTT.

V is TRBV7-6 and J is TRBJ1-3; D might be TRBD1 (6 bases). The CDR3 covers 17 residues. V lost 6 bases and J 1 base, leaving 19 bases between the germline ends. In germline, CDR1 is SGHVS, CDR2 FNYEAQ. This CDR3 reads CASSYAVAGDSGNTIYF. CDR3 nucleotides: TGTGCCAGCAGTTACGCGGTGGCAGGGGATTCTGGAAACACCATATATTTT.

The rearrangement links TRBV2 to TRBJ1-1; D uncertain. The V end lost 8 bases, the J end lost 4 bases, and 17 bases lay between the germline ends. From germline, CDR1 is SNHLY and CDR2 FYNNEI. There are 14 residues in the CDR3. The CDR3 coding sequence is TGTGCCAGCCAGGCCGTGACTACCGGCACTGAAGCTTTCTTT. The encoded protein is CASQAVTTGTEAFF. Full variable domain (remainder filled in from reference TRBV2 and TRBJ1-1): EPEVTQTPSHQVTQMGQEVILRCVPISNHLYFYWYRQILGQKVEFLVSFYNNEISEKSEIFDDQFSVERPDGSNFTLKIRSTKLEDSAMYFCASQAVTTGTEAFFGQGTRLTVV.

V usage is TRBV27 and J usage is TRBJ1-3, with 9 nucleotides matching TRBD1. Germline V gene sequence: CDR1 MNHEY, CDR2 SMNVEV (reference sequence). CDR3 length: 13 residues. V lost 6 bases, J lost 4 bases, and 1 base stayed unmatched. The CDR3 region is CASRGTGGNTIYF. The CDR3 nucleotides are TGTGCCAGCAGAGGGACAGGGGGAAACACCATATATTTT.

The V gene is TRBV27, the J gene TRBJ2-7; 7 bases map to TRBD2. The CDR3 has 14 residues. Germline CDR1 is MNHEY and CDR2 is SMNVEV (reference sequence). The trim removed 5 bases at V and 6 bases at J, leaving 10 bases unmatched. The CDR3 sequence is CASSPQRDGAEQYF. The CDR3, as DNA: TGTGCCAGCAGTCCGCAGCGGGATGGCGCCGAGCAGTACTTC.

The chain recombines TRBV5-1 with TRBJ2-1; D may be TRBD2 (5 bases). The CDR3 consists of 14 residues. Germline CDR1 reads SGHRS; CDR2 reads YFSETQ. Between the trimmed V and J ends, which lost 0 bases and 7 bases, there was a span of 11 bases. CDR3 DNA: TGCGCCAGCAGCTTGGCCCTAGCAGCGAATGAGCAGTTCTTC. It translates to CASSLALAANEQFF.

For the CDR3, the DNA is TGTGCCAGTGGACTAGCAGAGACCCAGTACTTC. Translated: CASGLAETQYF. The rearrangement joins TRBV19 to TRBJ2-5, with 8 bases lining up with TRBD2. CDR3 length: 11 residues. Germline values: CDR1 LNHDA, CDR2 SQIVND (reference sequence). V lost 8 bases, J lost 4 bases, and 0 bases stayed unmatched.

The gene calls are TRBV30 and TRBJ2-3, with 9 bases aligning to TRBD2. This CDR3 comprises 15 residues. CDR1 GTSNPN and CDR2 SVGIG come from the germline V gene (reference sequence). After removal of 3 bases from V and 3 bases from J, the junction contained 7 bases not matched to a gene. The CDR3 DNA reads as TGTGCCTGGAGGACGCGAGCGGGAGGTACAGATACGCAGTATTTT. It is translated as CAWRTRAGGTDTQYF.

J is TRBJ1-2 and V is TRBV6-5; maybe TRBD1 (5 bases). Germline values: CDR1 MNHEY, CDR2 SVGAGI. V lost 11 bases, J lost 5 bases, and 12 bases lay in between. This CDR3 has 11 residues. The CDR3 spells CAARGGYGYTF. The CDR3, as DNA: TGTGCCGCCCGGGGGGGTTATGGCTACACCTTC.